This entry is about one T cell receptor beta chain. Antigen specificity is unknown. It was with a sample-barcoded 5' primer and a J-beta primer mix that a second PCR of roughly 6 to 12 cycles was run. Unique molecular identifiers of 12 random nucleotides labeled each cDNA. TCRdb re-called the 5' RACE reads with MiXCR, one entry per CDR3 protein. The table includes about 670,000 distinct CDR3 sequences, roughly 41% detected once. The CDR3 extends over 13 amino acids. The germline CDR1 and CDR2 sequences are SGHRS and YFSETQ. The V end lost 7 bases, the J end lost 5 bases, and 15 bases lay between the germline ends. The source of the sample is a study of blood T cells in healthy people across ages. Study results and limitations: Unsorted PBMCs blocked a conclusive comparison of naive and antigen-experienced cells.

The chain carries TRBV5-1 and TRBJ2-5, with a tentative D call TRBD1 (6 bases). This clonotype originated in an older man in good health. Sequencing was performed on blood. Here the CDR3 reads CASPGTTGETQYF. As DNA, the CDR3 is TGCGCCAGCCCCGGGACAACAGGGGAGACCCAGTACTTC. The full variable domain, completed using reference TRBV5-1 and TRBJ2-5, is KAGVTQTPRYLIKTRGQQVTLSCSPISGHRSVSWYQQTPGQGLQFLFEYFSETQRNKGNFPGRFSGRQFSNSRSEMNVSTLELGDSALYLCASPGTTGETQYFGPGTRLLVL.